Listed below are T cell receptor beta chains from one sample, sequenced in a study of persistence of HIV-infected CD4 T cells. Sequenced by immunoSEQ multiplex PCR; TCRdb stores in-frame clones only, minus some. The sample has 44,000 or so clones, more than 85% seen once; the top ten hold 1.8%. No antigen has been identified for these receptors. The sample consisted of CD4+ T cells sorted from PBMCs after roughly 20-hour stimulation, taken from a patient who received antiretroviral therapy. The receptors here all came from an adult man with HIV who was CMV-seropositive. The CDR3 runs from the conserved cysteine through the conserved F or W. Fields, in order: D gene, CDR3 length, J gene, V gene, CDR3 protein, CDR3 DNA. D genes are given only for firm matches.

d_gene: .; len: 17; j_gene: TRBJ2-3; v_gene: TRBV6-1; CDR3aa: CASSEALWAPPPPAQYF; CDR3nt: TGTGCCAGCAGTGAGGCACTATGGGCGCCGCCCCCTCCCGCGCAGTATTTT
d_gene: TRBD1; len: 13; j_gene: TRBJ2-2; v_gene: TRBV10-3; CDR3aa: CAISNRGQRELFF; CDR3nt: TGTGCCATCAGTAATAGGGGGCAAAGGGAGCTGTTTTTT
d_gene: TRBD2; len: 17; j_gene: TRBJ2-3; v_gene: TRBV18; CDR3aa: CASYPPLAGGNTDTQYF; CDR3nt: TGTGCCAGCTACCCCCCCCTAGCGGGGGGGAACACAGATACGCAGTATTTT
d_gene: TRBD1; len: 18; j_gene: TRBJ2-5; v_gene: TRBV15; CDR3aa: CATSRDPFTGARGETQYF; CDR3nt: TGTGCCACCAGCAGAGATCCGTTTACAGGGGCTAGGGGAGAGACCCAGTACTTC
d_gene: .; len: 12; j_gene: TRBJ2-7; v_gene: TRBV6-6; CDR3aa: CASSFLSTGQYF; CDR3nt: TGTGCCAGCAGTTTCCTATCAACGGGGCAGTACTTC
d_gene: .; len: 17; j_gene: TRBJ1-5; v_gene: TRBV21-1; CDR3aa: CASSGQGAPGSNQPQHF; CDR3nt: TGTGCCAGCAGCGGACAGGGGGCTCCGGGAAGCAATCAGCCCCAGCATTTT
d_gene: TRBD1; len: 14; j_gene: TRBJ1-4; v_gene: TRBV11-1; CDR3aa: CASSQDRTNEKLFF; CDR3nt: TGTGCCAGCAGCCAGGACAGGACTAATGAAAAACTGTTTTTT
d_gene: .; len: 13; j_gene: TRBJ1-4; v_gene: TRBV15; CDR3aa: CATSTHAGDFPFF; CDR3nt: TGTGCCACCAGCACTCACGCGGGGGACTTCCCGTTTTTT
d_gene: TRBD1; len: 15; j_gene: TRBJ1-1; v_gene: TRBV5-1; CDR3aa: CASSLGDRRNTEAFF; CDR3nt: TGCGCCAGCAGCTTGGGGGACAGGAGGAACACTGAAGCTTTCTTT
d_gene: TRBD2; len: 18; j_gene: TRBJ2-3; v_gene: TRBV4-2; CDR3aa: CASSQVPRVAGATDTQYF; CDR3nt: TGTGCCAGCAGCCAAGTCCCCCGGGTAGCGGGGGCCACAGATACGCAGTATTTT
d_gene: TRBD2; len: 15; j_gene: TRBJ2-3; v_gene: TRBV19; CDR3aa: CASSILAGETDTQYF; CDR3nt: TGTGCCAGTAGTATTCTAGCGGGGGAAACAGATACGCAGTATTTT
d_gene: .; len: 14; j_gene: TRBJ2-2; v_gene: TRBV27; CDR3aa: CASSSGSSTGELFF; CDR3nt: TGTGCCAGCAGTTCGGGCTCCTCAACCGGGGAGCTGTTTTTT
d_gene: .; len: 20; j_gene: TRBJ1-4; v_gene: TRBV21-1; CDR3aa: CASSKWARGTGEDGNEKLFF; CDR3nt: .
d_gene: .; len: 14; j_gene: TRBJ1-2; v_gene: TRBV5-4; CDR3aa: CASSLASKSHGYTF; CDR3nt: TGTGCCAGCAGCTTGGCCAGTAAATCTCATGGCTACACCTTC
d_gene: .; len: 15; j_gene: TRBJ1-5; v_gene: TRBV9; CDR3aa: CASSVGKNSNQPQHF; CDR3nt: TGTGCCAGCAGCGTAGGAAAGAATAGCAATCAGCCCCAGCATTTT
d_gene: TRBD2; len: 17; j_gene: TRBJ2-2; v_gene: TRBV6-1; CDR3aa: CASSEKAGTTYTGELFF; CDR3nt: TGTGCCAGCAGTGAAAAAGCAGGGACTACATACACCGGGGAGCTGTTTTTT
d_gene: .; len: 16; j_gene: TRBJ2-7; v_gene: TRBV5-1; CDR3aa: CASSFLTDRYSYEQYF; CDR3nt: TGCGCCAGCAGCTTCCTAACTGACAGGTACTCCTACGAGCAGTACTTC
d_gene: TRBD1; len: 15; j_gene: TRBJ1-5; v_gene: TRBV5-1; CDR3aa: CASSTGQGAHQPQHF; CDR3nt: TGCGCCAGCAGCACGGGACAGGGGGCCCATCAGCCCCAGCATTTT
d_gene: .; len: 14; j_gene: TRBJ1-6; v_gene: TRBV28; CDR3aa: CASSLGGMGSPLHF; CDR3nt: TGTGCCAGCAGTTTAGGGGGGATGGGATCACCCCTCCACTTT
d_gene: .; len: 13; j_gene: TRBJ1-2; v_gene: TRBV12-3/TRBV12-4; CDR3aa: CASSGIKGGGYTF; CDR3nt: TGTGCCAGCAGCGGAATCAAGGGAGGGGGCTACACCTTC